A single sample gave rise to the 21 T cell receptor beta chains below, sequenced in a study of T cell clusters in autoimmune cytopenias. TRB amplification used 250 ng of peripheral blood genomic DNA. Multiplex touch-down PCR amplified TRB using TRB-A and TRB-B pools in one tube. Using the multiplex PCR reads, TCRdb records one entry per CDR3 protein without DNA. This listing includes 6,200 or so distinct CDR3 sequences. The same data also went into a second study, on T cell repertoires in aging, cancer and after chemotherapy.

The sequenced material came from peripheral blood. These receptors all come from a human donor in good health.

V gene TRBV5-1 combines with J gene TRBJ2-3; the D gene TCRdb calls, TRBD2, cannot be checked with no DNA. The CDR3 is 17 residues long. Germline assignment: CDR1 SGHRS and CDR2 YFSETQ. CDR3 amino acids: CASRGEVSGRGTDTQYF.

The chain couples TRBV20-1 to TRBJ2-5; as DNA is missing, the TRBD1 call by TCRdb cannot be tested. Germline CDR1 DFQATT, CDR2 SNEGSKA (reference sequence). The CDR3 runs to 13 residues. The CDR3 is CSARIGGQETQYF.

This chain connects TRBV4-1 to TRBJ2-1; TCRdb calls TRBD2, which cannot be checked without DNA. The CDR3 runs 18 residues. Per germline, CDR1 MGHRA and CDR2 YSYEKL. The CDR3 sequence: CASSPSGLAGASYNEQFF.

The chain employs TRBV6-5 and TRBJ2-1. Germline V CDR1 and CDR2: MNHEY, SVGAGI. The CDR3 is 12 residues long. The CDR3 protein is CASSYDDEEQFF.

The genes are TRBV10-3 and TRBJ1-2; TCRdb names TRBD1, which stays unverified in the absence of DNA. CDR3 length: 16 amino acids. Looked up from germline, CDR1 is ENHRY and CDR2 is SYGVKD. The CDR3 sequence: CAISLDREGAPDGYTF.

This clonotype ranks as medium-sized in terms of frequency. The rearrangement uses TRBV12-3 or TRBV12-4 and TRBJ1-4. This CDR3 is 15 amino acids long. CDR3 residues: CASSSLQYDDEKLFF.

This clonotype counts as medium-sized by frequency. The chain recombines TRBV6-4 with TRBJ2-3; TCRdb's D call, TRBD1, is unchecked because there is no DNA. CDR3 length equals 17 residues. Germline lookup yields CDR1 MRHNA and CDR2 SNTAGT. The CDR3 loop reads CASSDSAGTGGADTQYF.

This clonotype shows up as medium-sized (0.01 to 0.1%) by frequency. J is TRBJ1-6 and V is TRBV6-6. This CDR3 has 13 residues. Germline CDR1 reads MNHNY; CDR2 reads SVGAGI (reference sequence). CDR3 loop: CASEREGASPLHF.

This sequence joins TRBV6-6 and TRBJ1-5. The CDR3 runs 12 residues. Per germline, CDR1 MNHNY and CDR2 SVGAGI (reference sequence). The CDR3 loop is CASSFSAQPQHF.

This chain connects TRBV20-1 to TRBJ1-3. The CDR3 runs 14 residues. The germline CDR1 and CDR2 sequences are DFQATT and SNEGSKA (reference sequence). The CDR3 here is CSARGGGNGNTIYF.

The gene calls are TRBV19 and TRBJ2-2; with no DNA, the TCRdb D assignment of TRBD2 cannot be verified. There are 16 residues in the CDR3. In germline, CDR1 is LNHDA, CDR2 SQIVND (reference sequence). The CDR3 sequence is CASRGLAGIDTGELFF.

This clonotype is medium-sized by frequency. V usage is TRBV19 and J usage is TRBJ1-6; TCRdb reports TRBD1, a call that lacks DNA to check it against. The CDR3 runs to 15 residues. Germline CDR1 reads LNHDA; CDR2 reads SQIVND (reference sequence). The CDR3 reads CASSPSGTGLSPLHF.

The chain couples TRBV7-2 to TRBJ2-1. The CDR3 has 14 amino acids. CDR1 SGHTA and CDR2 FQGNSA come from the germline V gene. The CDR3 is CASSLRGAYNEQFF.

The V call is TRBV5-1, the J call TRBJ2-6; TCRdb picks TRBD1, but there is no DNA to check that call. This CDR3 is 16 amino acids long. Per the germline V gene, CDR1 is SGHRS and CDR2 is YFSETQ. The CDR3 is CASSLEGAAGANVLTF.

This clonotype registers medium-sized by frequency. The chain recombines TRBV27 with TRBJ2-7; the TCRdb call, TRBD1, lacks DNA for checking. The CDR3 length is 13 residues. Germline CDR1 is MNHEY and CDR2 is SMNVEV (reference sequence). CDR3 protein: CASSQLDRGEQYF.

The chain has TRBV12-3 or TRBV12-4 and TRBJ1-4. The CDR3 sequence is 14 residues long. The CDR3: CASSLSASNEKLFF.

Frequency places this clonotype as medium-sized (0.01 to 0.1%). CDR3 loop: CASSIAKTGPNTEAFF. The chain uses TRBV19 and TRBJ1-1; no DNA is available, so the TRBD1 call from TCRdb remains unchecked. Per the germline V gene, CDR1 is LNHDA and CDR2 is SQIVND (reference sequence). The CDR3 consists of 16 residues.

This clonotype counts as medium-sized by frequency. This chain uses TRBV27 with TRBJ2-3. The CDR3 totals 13 residues. Germline V gives CDR1 MNHEY, CDR2 SMNVEV (reference sequence). This CDR3 is CASSSRGTDTQYF.

Measured by frequency, this clonotype is medium-sized (0.01 to 0.1%). V and J are TRBV19 and TRBJ2-1; the D call from TCRdb, TRBD2, cannot be confirmed without DNA. The CDR3 spans 16 residues. CDR1 is LNHDA and CDR2 is SQIVND in the germline V gene (reference sequence). CDR3 region: CASSVGLAGRYNEQFF.

Frequency places this clonotype as medium-sized (0.01 to 0.1%). The chain has TRBV19 and TRBJ2-5; TCRdb proposes TRBD1, but this gene call is untestable without DNA. This CDR3 comprises 16 residues. Per the germline V gene, CDR1 is LNHDA and CDR2 is SQIVND (reference sequence). CDR3 protein: CASSKFRGQTQETQYF.

Its frequency marks this clonotype as medium-sized (0.01 to 0.1%). The chain uses TRBV6-1 and TRBJ2-3; lacking DNA, the TRBD2 call made by TCRdb goes unchecked. The CDR3 has 15 residues. CDR1 is MNHNS and CDR2 is SASEGT in the germline V gene. The CDR3 reads CASRELAGGADTQYF.